This T cell receptor (beta chain) appears in the sequencing data of a study of cytomegalovirus exposure and HLA in healthy donors. In the study overall: A preliminary data release comprised 80 million to 95 million unique TCRs obtained from HLA-typed donors. Study-level points and caveats: Analysis was carried out at a later point, and it linked a missense DCLRE1C variant to TCR beta V- and J-gene trimming. Per a later analysis, fewer than 20,000 TCR beta sequences showed association with HLA alleles at 0.05 false discovery rate.

Deletions cut 3 bases from V and 2 bases from J, with 11 bases between. Germline V gene lookup returns CDR1 LGHNA and CDR2 YSLEER. The CDR3 contains 14 residues. Amplification used 60 Vbeta primers and 13 Jbeta primers. TCRdb's table, derived via immunoSEQ multiplex PCR, lists solely in-frame clones and lacks some. The data hold over 85,000 clones, with 76% observed a single time. Points on this clone: Its antigen is still unknown.

The TCR comes from a man under 40 in good health and CMV-seropositive. The material sequenced was PBMCs. V usage is TRBV4-3 and J usage is TRBJ2-7, with TRBD2 as a possible D gene (5 bases). In nucleotides, the CDR3 is TGCGCCAGCAGCCACGAACTAGGACCCTACGAGCAGTACTTC. Its protein is CASSHELGPYEQYF.